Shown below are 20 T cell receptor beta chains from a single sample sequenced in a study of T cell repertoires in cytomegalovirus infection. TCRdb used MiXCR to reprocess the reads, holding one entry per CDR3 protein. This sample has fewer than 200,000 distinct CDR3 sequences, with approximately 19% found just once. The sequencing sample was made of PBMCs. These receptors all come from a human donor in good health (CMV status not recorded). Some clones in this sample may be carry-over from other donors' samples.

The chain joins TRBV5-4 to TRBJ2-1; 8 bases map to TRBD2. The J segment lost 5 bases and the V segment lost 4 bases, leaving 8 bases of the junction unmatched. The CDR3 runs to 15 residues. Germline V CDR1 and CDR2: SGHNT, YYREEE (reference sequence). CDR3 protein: CASSGEPGGNNEQFF. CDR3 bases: TGTGCCAGCAGCGGAGAGCCGGGAGGGAACAATGAGCAGTTCTTC.

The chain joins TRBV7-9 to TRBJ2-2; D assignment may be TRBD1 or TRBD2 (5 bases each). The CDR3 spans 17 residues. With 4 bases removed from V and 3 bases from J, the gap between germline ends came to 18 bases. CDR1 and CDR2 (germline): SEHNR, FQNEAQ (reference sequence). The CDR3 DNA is TGTGCCAGCAGCTCATCCTCGAGGGGATCCGACACCGGGGAGCTGTTTTTT. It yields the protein CASSSSSRGSDTGELFF.

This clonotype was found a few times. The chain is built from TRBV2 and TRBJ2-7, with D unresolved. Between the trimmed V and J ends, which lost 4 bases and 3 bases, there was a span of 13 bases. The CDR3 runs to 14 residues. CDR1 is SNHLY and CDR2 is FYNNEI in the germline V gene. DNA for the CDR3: TGTGCCAGCAGTGGGACGGCTAAGGGCTACGAGCAGTACTTC. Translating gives CASSGTAKGYEQYF.

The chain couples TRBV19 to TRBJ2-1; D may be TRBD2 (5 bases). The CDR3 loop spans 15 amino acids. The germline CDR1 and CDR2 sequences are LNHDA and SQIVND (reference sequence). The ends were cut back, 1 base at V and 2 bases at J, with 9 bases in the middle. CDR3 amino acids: CASSIAWRTYNEQFF. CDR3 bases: TGTGCCAGTAGTATAGCGTGGAGGACCTACAATGAGCAGTTCTTC.

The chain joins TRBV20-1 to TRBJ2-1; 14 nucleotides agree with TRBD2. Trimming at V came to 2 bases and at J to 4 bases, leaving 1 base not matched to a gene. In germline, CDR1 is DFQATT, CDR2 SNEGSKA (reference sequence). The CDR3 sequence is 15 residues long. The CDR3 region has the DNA TGCAGTGCTAGAAGACTAGCGGGAGGGTACAATGAGCAGTTCTTC. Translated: CSARRLAGGYNEQFF.

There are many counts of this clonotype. CDR3 amino acids: CSVPGHASSYEQYF. CDR3 DNA: TGCAGTGTCCCGGGCCACGCGAGCTCCTACGAGCAGTACTTC. This chain links TRBV20-1 with TRBJ2-7, with D unclear. Between the trimmed V and J ends, which lost 7 bases and 0 bases, there was a span of 16 bases. The CDR3 is 14 amino acids. Germline V gene lookup returns CDR1 DFQATT and CDR2 SNEGSKA (reference sequence).

The CDR3 sequence is CASSMTDTGELFF. The CDR3 DNA reads as TGTGCCAGTAGTATGACGGACACCGGGGAGCTGTTTTTT. The chain is built from TRBV19 and TRBJ2-2; D gene ambiguous. V was clipped by 3 bases and J by 3 bases, with 5 bases between them. Germline assignment: CDR1 LNHDA and CDR2 SQIVND (reference sequence). The CDR3 is made up of 13 amino acids.

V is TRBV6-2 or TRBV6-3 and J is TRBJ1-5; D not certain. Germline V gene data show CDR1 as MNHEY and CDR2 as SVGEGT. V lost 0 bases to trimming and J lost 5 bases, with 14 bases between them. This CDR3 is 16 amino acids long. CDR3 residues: CASSYSRDSTDQPQHF. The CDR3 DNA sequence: TGTGCCAGCAGTTACTCGCGCGACTCTACCGATCAGCCCCAGCATTTT.

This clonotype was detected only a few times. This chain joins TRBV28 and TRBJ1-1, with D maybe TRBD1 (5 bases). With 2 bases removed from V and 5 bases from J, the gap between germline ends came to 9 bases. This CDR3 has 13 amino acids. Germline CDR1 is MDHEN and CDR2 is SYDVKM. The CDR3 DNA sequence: TGTGCCAGCAGTTTAATGGGGGAAACTGAAGCTTTCTTT. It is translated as CASSLMGETEAFF.

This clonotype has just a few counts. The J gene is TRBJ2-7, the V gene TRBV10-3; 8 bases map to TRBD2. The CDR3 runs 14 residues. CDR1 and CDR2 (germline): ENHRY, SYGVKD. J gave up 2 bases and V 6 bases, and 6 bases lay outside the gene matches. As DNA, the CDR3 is TGTGCCATCAGACCCGGGAGGGGAGCCTACGAGCAGTACTTC. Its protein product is CAIRPGRGAYEQYF.

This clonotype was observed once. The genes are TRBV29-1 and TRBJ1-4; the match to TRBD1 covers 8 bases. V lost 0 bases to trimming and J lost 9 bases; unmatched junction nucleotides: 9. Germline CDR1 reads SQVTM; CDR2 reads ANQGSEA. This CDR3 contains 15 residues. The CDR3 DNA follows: TGCAGCGTTGAAGATCGGGCAGGGGGCCCTAAAAAACTGTTTTTT. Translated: CSVEDRAGGPKKLFF.

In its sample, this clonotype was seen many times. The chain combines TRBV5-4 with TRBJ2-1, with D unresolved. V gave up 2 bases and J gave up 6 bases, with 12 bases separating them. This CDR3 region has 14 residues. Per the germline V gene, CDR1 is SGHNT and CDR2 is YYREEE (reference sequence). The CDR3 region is CASSLRGDVNEQFF. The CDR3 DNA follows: TGTGCCAGCAGCTTACGCGGCGACGTCAATGAGCAGTTCTTC.

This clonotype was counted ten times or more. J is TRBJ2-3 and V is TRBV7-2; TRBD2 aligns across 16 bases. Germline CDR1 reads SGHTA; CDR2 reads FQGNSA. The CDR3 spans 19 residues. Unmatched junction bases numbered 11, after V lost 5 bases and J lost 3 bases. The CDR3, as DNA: TGTGCCAGCAGCCCCGGGACTAGCGGGAGGGCCTGGTGGACAGATACGCAGTATTTT. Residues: CASSPGTSGRAWWTDTQYF.

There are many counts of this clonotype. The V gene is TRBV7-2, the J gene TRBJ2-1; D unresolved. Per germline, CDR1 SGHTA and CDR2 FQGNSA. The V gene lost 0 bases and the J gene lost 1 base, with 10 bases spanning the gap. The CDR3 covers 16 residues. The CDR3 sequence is CASSLAGSGSYNEQFF. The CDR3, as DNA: TGTGCCAGCAGCTTAGCTGGAAGTGGGTCCTACAATGAGCAGTTCTTC. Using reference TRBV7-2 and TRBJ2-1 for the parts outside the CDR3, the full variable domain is GAGVSQSPSNKVTEKGKDVELRCDPISGHTALYWYRQSLGQGLEFLIYFQGNSAPDKSGLPSDRFSAERTGGSVSTLTIQRTQQEDSAVYLCASSLAGSGSYNEQFFGPGTRLTVL.

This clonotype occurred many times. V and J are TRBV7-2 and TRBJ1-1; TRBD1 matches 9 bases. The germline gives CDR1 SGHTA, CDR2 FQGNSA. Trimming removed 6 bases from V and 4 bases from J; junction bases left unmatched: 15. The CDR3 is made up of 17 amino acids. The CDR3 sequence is CASRRMDGTGFATEAFF. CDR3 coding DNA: TGTGCCAGCAGACGAATGGACGGGACAGGGTTCGCCACTGAAGCTTTCTTT. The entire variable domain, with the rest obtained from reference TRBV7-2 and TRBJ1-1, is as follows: GAGVSQSPSNKVTEKGKDVELRCDPISGHTALYWYRQSLGQGLEFLIYFQGNSAPDKSGLPSDRFSAERTGGSVSTLTIQRTQQEDSAVYLCASRRMDGTGFATEAFFGQGTRLTVV.

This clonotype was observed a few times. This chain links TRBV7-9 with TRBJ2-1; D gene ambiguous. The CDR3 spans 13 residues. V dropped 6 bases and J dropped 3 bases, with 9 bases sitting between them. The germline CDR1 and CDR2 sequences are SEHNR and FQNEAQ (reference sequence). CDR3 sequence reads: CASSKGFYNEQFF. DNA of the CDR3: TGTGCCAGCAGTAAGGGATTCTACAATGAGCAGTTCTTC.

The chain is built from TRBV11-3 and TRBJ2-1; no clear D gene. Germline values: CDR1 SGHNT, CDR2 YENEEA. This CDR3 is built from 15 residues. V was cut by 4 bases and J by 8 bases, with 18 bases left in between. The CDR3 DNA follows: TGTGCCAGCAGCTCTGGCCAGGTTGGTATCGATGAGCAGTTCTTC. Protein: CASSSGQVGIDEQFF.

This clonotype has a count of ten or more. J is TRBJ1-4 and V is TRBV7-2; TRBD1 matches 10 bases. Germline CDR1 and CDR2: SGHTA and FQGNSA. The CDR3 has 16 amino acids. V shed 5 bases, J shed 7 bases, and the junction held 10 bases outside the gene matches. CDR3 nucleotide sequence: TGTGCCAGCAGCCCTCTTAGGGACAGGGGTTTTGAAAAACTGTTTTTT. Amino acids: CASSPLRDRGFEKLFF. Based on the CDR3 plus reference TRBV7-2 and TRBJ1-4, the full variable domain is GAGVSQSPSNKVTEKGKDVELRCDPISGHTALYWYRQSLGQGLEFLIYFQGNSAPDKSGLPSDRFSAERTGGSVSTLTIQRTQQEDSAVYLCASSPLRDRGFEKLFFGSGTQLSVL.

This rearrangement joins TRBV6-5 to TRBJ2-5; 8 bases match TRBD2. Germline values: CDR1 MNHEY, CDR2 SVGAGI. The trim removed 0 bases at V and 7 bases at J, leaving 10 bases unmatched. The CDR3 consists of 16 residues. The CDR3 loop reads CASSYSGGGGLGTQYF. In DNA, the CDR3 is TGTGCCAGCAGTTACTCGGGTGGCGGGGGGCTCGGGACCCAGTACTTC.

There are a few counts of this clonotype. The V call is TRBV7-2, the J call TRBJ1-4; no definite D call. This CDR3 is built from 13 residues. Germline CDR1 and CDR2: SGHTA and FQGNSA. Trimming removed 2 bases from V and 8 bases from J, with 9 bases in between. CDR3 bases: TGTGCCAGCAGCTTACAACCGGGGGAAAAACTGTTTTTT. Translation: CASSLQPGEKLFF.